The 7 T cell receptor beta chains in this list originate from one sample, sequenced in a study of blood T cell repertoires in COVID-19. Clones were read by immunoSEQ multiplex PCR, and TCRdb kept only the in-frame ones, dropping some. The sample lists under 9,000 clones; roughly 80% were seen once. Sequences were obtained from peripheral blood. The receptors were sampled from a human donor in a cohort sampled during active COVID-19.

CDR3 in amino acids: CAGGNTGELFF. The CDR3 DNA is TGCGCCGGCGGGAACACCGGGGAGCTGTTTTTT. This chain joins TRBV10-2 and TRBJ2-2; no definite D call. V was cut by 11 bases and J by 1 base, with 5 bases left in between. This CDR3 has 11 residues. The germline V gene encodes CDR1 WSHSY and CDR2 SAAADI.

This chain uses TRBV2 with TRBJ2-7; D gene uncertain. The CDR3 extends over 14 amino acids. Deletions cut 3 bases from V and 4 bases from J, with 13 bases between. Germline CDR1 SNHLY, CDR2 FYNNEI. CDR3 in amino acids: CASSEVAPIYEQYF. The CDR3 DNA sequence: TGTGCCAGCAGTGAGGTGGCCCCCATATACGAGCAGTACTTC.

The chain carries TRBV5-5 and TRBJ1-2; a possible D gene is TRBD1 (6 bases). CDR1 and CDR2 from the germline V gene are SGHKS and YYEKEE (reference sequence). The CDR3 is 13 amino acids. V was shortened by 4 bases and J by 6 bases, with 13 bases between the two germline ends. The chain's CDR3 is CASSQTGRDGYTF. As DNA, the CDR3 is TGTGCCAGCAGCCAAACAGGGAGGGATGGCTACACCTTC.

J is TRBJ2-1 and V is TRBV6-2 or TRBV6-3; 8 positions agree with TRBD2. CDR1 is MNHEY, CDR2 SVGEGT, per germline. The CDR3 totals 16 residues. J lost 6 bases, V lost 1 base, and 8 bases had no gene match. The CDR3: CASSYWGLGSSNEQFF. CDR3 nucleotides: TGTGCCAGCAGTTACTGGGGACTAGGTTCGTCCAATGAGCAGTTCTTC.

The CDR3 spells CASSQEPLAGGPVGETQYF. The CDR3 DNA sequence: TGCGCCAGCAGCCAAGAGCCTCTAGCGGGGGGGCCGGTAGGAGAGACCCAGTACTTC. V gene TRBV4-3 combines with J gene TRBJ2-5, with 12 bases fitting TRBD2. Looked up from germline, CDR1 is LGHNA and CDR2 is YSLEER. CDR3 size: 19 residues. J lost 4 bases, V lost 0 bases, and 12 bases had no gene match.

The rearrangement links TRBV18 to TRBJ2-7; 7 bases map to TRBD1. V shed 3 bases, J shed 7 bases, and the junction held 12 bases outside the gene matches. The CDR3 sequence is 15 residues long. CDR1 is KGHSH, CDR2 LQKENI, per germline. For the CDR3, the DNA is TGTGCCAGCTCACCCGGGACAGCCTCCTTTGGAGAGCAGTACTTC. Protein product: CASSPGTASFGEQYF.

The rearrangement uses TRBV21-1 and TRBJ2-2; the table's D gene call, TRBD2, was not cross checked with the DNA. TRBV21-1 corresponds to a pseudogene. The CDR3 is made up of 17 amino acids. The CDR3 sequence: CASSSCTSGANTGELFF. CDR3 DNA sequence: TGTGCCAGCAGCTCCTGTACGAGCGGGGCCAACACCGGGGAGCTGTTTTTT.